The 15 T cell receptor beta chains below come from one sample, sequenced in a study of Ad26.COV2.S vaccination and SARS-CoV-2 variants. As to treatment: over 15 received Ad26.COV2.S at low or high dose, single or two shots; 5 received placebo; per-sample allocation not given. Each sample was drawn 63 days after the first injection (of vaccine or placebo). Repertoires were generated with immunoSEQ multiplex PCR, while TCRdb's copy carries only in-frame clones and drops some. In the table there are 300,000 to 350,000 clones, roughly nine tenths of which are singletons. Sample: peripheral blood, taken in a trial of Ad26.COV2.S vaccine versus placebo. These receptor sequences come from a person between 18 and 65 years old who received the Ad26.COV2.S COVID-19 vaccine or a placebo.

V gene TRBV5-6 combines with J gene TRBJ1-2; D is uncertain. Trimming shortened V by 0 bases and J by 7 bases, and 16 bases separated the two germline ends. This CDR3 has 15 amino acids. Germline values: CDR1 SGHDT, CDR2 YYEEEE. Written as DNA, the CDR3 is TGTGCCAGCAGCTTGGGTGCAGCCTACTCGGGTGGCTACACCTTC. It translates to CASSLGAAYSGGYTF.

The V and J genes are TRBV18 and TRBJ1-2; D is ambiguous. V was clipped by 8 bases and J by 6 bases, with 13 bases between them. The germline CDR1 and CDR2 sequences are KGHSH and LQKENI. CDR3 length equals 12 residues. The CDR3 sequence: CASTSAGNGYTF. The CDR3 DNA is TGTGCCAGCACGTCCGCCGGAAATGGCTACACCTTC.

The genes are TRBV28 and TRBJ2-1; 14 bases map to TRBD2. This CDR3 comprises 13 residues. Unmatched junction bases numbered 3, after V lost 9 bases and J lost 8 bases. The V gene's germline CDR1 is MDHEN and CDR2 SYDVKM. The CDR3 here is CASGLAGGYEQFF. The CDR3, as DNA: TGTGCCAGTGGACTAGCGGGAGGCTATGAGCAGTTCTTC.

The chain combines TRBV19 with TRBJ1-1, with D perhaps matching TRBD1 (5 bases). CDR1 is LNHDA and CDR2 is SQIVND in the germline V gene (reference sequence). The V and J ends lost 1 base and 1 base respectively, with 10 bases between them. The CDR3 runs 15 residues. CDR3 protein: CASSIVGTENTEAFF. CDR3 in DNA: TGTGCCAGTAGTATAGTGGGGACGGAGAACACTGAAGCTTTCTTT.

The chain is built from TRBV19 and TRBJ1-2; D not certain. Trimming left V 1 base short and J 5 bases short, with 8 bases between. The CDR3 contains 13 residues. In germline, CDR1 is LNHDA, CDR2 SQIVND (reference sequence). The CDR3 sequence: CASSIALGYGYTF. CDR3 in DNA: TGTGCCAGTAGTATAGCTTTAGGGTATGGCTACACCTTC.

The chain links TRBV28 to TRBJ1-4, with a tentative D call TRBD1 (5 bases). This CDR3 region has 16 residues. The V and J ends lost 6 bases and 2 bases respectively, with 16 bases between them. The germline V gene has CDR1 MDHEN and CDR2 SYDVKM. The CDR3, as DNA: TGTGCCAGCAGCTCCCTCGGAGGGACCACTAATGAAAAACTGTTTTTT. Translating gives CASSSLGGTTNEKLFF.

The V and J genes are TRBV6-6 and TRBJ1-1, with D possibly being TRBD1 (5 bases). V was shortened by 4 bases and J by 3 bases, with 15 bases between the two germline ends. CDR3 size: 15 residues. Looked up from germline, CDR1 is MNHNY and CDR2 is SVGAGI (reference sequence). In nucleotides, the CDR3 is TGTGCCAGCAGTTGGGGGACGGGGAGGGACACTGAAGCTTTCTTT. This translates into CASSWGTGRDTEAFF.

The chain combines TRBV30 with TRBJ2-1; D may be TRBD1 or TRBD2 (6 bases each). Germline V gene lookup returns CDR1 GTSNPN and CDR2 SVGIG (reference sequence). V lost 7 bases and J lost 6, with 16 bases in between. The CDR3 consists of 13 residues. CDR3 region: CASIGGHRNEQFF. CDR3 DNA sequence: TGTGCCTCAATCGGGGGACACCGCAATGAGCAGTTCTTC.

The chain combines TRBV18 with TRBJ1-2; unclear D gene. CDR3 size: 12 residues. Trimming pared 4 bases from V and 1 base from J, leaving 4 bases between. The germline V gene has CDR1 KGHSH and CDR2 LQKENI. The DNA for the CDR3 is TGTGCCAGCTCACAGAGTAACTATGGCTACACCTTC. Its protein product is CASSQSNYGYTF.

About this clone itself: Other nucleotide sequences from this sample produce the same CDR3. V usage is TRBV12-3 or TRBV12-4 and J usage is TRBJ2-6; no definite D call. V was pared by 3 bases and J by 0 bases, with 0 bases between. The CDR3 loop spans 13 amino acids. The CDR3 nucleotides are TGTGCCAGCAGTTTCTCTGGGGCCAACGTCCTGACTTTC. It specifies CASSFSGANVLTF.

This rearrangement joins TRBV11-3 to TRBJ1-3; 7 nucleotides align to TRBD1. Germline-derived CDR1 and CDR2 are SGHNT and YENEEA. The junction had 10 bases not matched to a gene; V was cut back by 5 bases and J by 0 bases. There are 17 residues in the CDR3. The CDR3 DNA reads as TGTGCCAGCAGCCCGACCGGACAGGCCCCCTCTGGAAACACCATATATTTT. Protein: CASSPTGQAPSGNTIYF.

To note about this clone: Germline is not matched at one junction end, which may reflect a read error. The chain joins TRBV9 to TRBJ1-2, with 9 nucleotides matching TRBD1. The CDR3 length is 17 residues. Germline V lookup: CDR1 SGDLS, CDR2 YYNGEE. CDR3 sequence (DNA): TGTGCCAGCAGCGTCGTGACTGGGGACAGGGAGGGAGGTAGCCCGGCCTTC. Its translation is CASSVVTGDREGGSPAF.

The chain has TRBV28 and TRBJ1-2; D unclear. Germline CDR1 reads MDHEN; CDR2 reads SYDVKM. Trimming left V 5 bases short and J 6 bases short, with 7 bases between. This CDR3 comprises 11 residues. CDR3 DNA: TGTGCCAGCAGTCCACTCGATGGCTACACCTTC. Encoded protein: CASSPLDGYTF.

CDR3 residues: CAIGMNTEAFF. The CDR3 nucleotides read TGTGCCATCGGCATGAACACTGAAGCTTTCTTT. The rearrangement uses TRBV10-3 and TRBJ1-1; D not resolved. Germline CDR1 and CDR2: ENHRY and SYGVKD. The V end lost 8 bases, the J end lost 0 bases, and 4 bases lay between the germline ends. The CDR3 runs to 11 residues.

J is TRBJ2-2 and V is TRBV11-2; D unresolved. Trimming took off 7 bases at V and 4 bases at J, with 25 bases between the two ends. The CDR3 is 18 residues long. Germline CDR1 is SGHAT and CDR2 is FQNNGV. The CDR3 spells CASTPFSGEWDVTGELFF. For the CDR3, the DNA is TGTGCCAGCACCCCCTTTTCGGGTGAATGGGATGTCACCGGGGAGCTGTTTTTT.